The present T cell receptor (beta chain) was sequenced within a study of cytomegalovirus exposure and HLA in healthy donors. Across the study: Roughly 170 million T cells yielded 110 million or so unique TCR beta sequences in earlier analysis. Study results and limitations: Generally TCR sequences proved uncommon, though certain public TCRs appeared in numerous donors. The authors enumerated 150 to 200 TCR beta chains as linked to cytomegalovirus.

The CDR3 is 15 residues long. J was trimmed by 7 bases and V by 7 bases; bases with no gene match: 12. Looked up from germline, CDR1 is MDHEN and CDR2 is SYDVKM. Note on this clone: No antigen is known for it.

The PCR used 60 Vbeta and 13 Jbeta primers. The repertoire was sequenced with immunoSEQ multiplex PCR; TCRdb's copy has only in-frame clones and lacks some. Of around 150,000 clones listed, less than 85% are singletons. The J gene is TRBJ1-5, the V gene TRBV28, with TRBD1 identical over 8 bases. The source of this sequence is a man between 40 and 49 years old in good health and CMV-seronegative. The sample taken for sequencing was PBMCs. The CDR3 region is CASNPTRGRRQPQHF. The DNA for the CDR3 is TGTGCCAGCAATCCGACCAGGGGGCGACGGCAGCCCCAGCATTTT.